The present T cell receptor beta chain was sequenced within a study of blood T cell repertoires in COVID-19. Whole-study context: COVID-19 samples collected from the United States, Italy and Spain covered acute and convalescent phases. Sample material is recorded as cDNA or gDNA derived from T cells, B-cell-depleted T cells, or PBMCs.

In the original workflow: Using reference gene primer amplification, nucleated cell counts were estimated. Sequenced by immunoSEQ multiplex PCR; TCRdb stores in-frame clones only, minus some. V and J calls and clone size are those listed in that table; D and trimming were worked out from the DNA. The sample lists more than 30,000 clones, roughly 88% occurring once. Only one count was recorded for this clone. Its ends do not fully match the called genes, so a read error is possible. Germline assignment: CDR1 SQVTM and CDR2 ANQGSEA. This CDR3 is 16 amino acids long. Sequenced: peripheral blood. The chain links TRBV29-1 to TRBJ2-3; 14 bases fit TRBD2. This TCR was sampled from a man in his 60s with active COVID-19. This CDR3 is CSVEGTSGSLTDTQYF. Written as DNA, the CDR3 is TGCAGCGTAGAAGGGACTAGCGGGAGTCTCACAGATACGCAGTATTTT.